The source of this T cell receptor (beta chain) is a study of chronic HIV infection and antiretroviral therapy (dated by TCRdb to the mid-2010s). For this clonotype: Which antigen it targets is not known. Being one base from a much bigger clone, this may be a read error.

The receptor library was made with 5' RACE. Reads for this sample came from an Illumina MiSeq. TCRdb cleaned the public reads at Q25 with fastp, built clones with MiXCR and kept in-frame beta chains. For every CDR3 protein sequence, its rows merge into one entry that carries the most common genes and DNA. For this sample the table gives about 38,000 distinct CDR3 sequences, of which approximately 7.4% were detected only once. Over 2.5% of the sample is taken by the ten largest. The sample consisted of peripheral blood. This clonotype was obtained from an adult who had HIV and had not received antiretroviral therapy, or was an uninfected healthy control (not recorded which).

The sequenced DNA: TGTGCCAGCAACTCCGCCGGGGCCACAGATACGCAGTATTTT. Its translation reads: CASNSAGATDTQYF. The receptor chain draws on TRBV7-3 and TRBJ2-3, with a tentative D call of TRBD1 or TRBD2, each matching 5 bases. The CDR3 contains 14 residues, cysteine and phenylalanine counted. Solely the CDR3 DNA is kept, with 42 bases framed from the first base. The germline ends are 13 bases apart after V is trimmed by 7 bases and J by 2 bases. Based on the germline V gene, the CDR1 and CDR2 sequences are SGHTA and FQGTGA.